This record looks at one T cell receptor beta chain sequence and its context. The data are from a study of blood T cell repertoires in COVID-19. Study overall: Spain, Italy and the United States supplied samples that represented acute and convalescent COVID-19. T cells, B-cell-depleted T cells, or PBMCs provided the cDNA or gDNA that served as material.

As processed by the authors: Amplification of reference gene primers provided the estimated nucleated cell counts. Measured with immunoSEQ multiplex PCR; TCRdb has only the in-frame clones, and not every one. That table gives V, J and clone size, and the DNA gave D and trimming. The repertoire holds some 130,000 clones, with roughly 89% as singletons. V was trimmed by 0 bases and J by 5 bases, leaving 11 bases between them. The length of the CDR3 is 14 residues. The germline V gene has CDR1 SGHDT and CDR2 YYEEEE. The sequence came from a man aged 60-69 years with active or convalescent COVID-19. The sample consisted of peripheral blood. This chain connects TRBV5-6 to TRBJ2-5; D gene uncertain. CDR3 in DNA: TGTGCCAGCAGCTTGGGCGGAGAATGGGAGACCCAGTACTTC. It is translated as CASSLGGEWETQYF.